Detailed here is one T cell receptor (beta chain). Germline CDR1 reads LGHNA; CDR2 reads YNFKEQ. Trimming stripped 3 bases from V and 1 base from J, with 13 bases between. CDR3 length equals 15 residues. This sample stems from a study of CD8 T cells in Susac syndrome. An input of about 0.45 to 1 ug of RNA was subjected to reverse transcription using random hexamers. A single record per CDR3 protein comes from TCRdb applying MiXCR to the immunoSEQ multiplex PCR reads. The repertoire holds about 60,000 distinct CDR3 sequences, 85% to 95% seen once, with roughly 0.2% in the top ten. J is TRBJ2-7 and V is TRBV4-2, with unresolved D. The sequence derives from a human donor in good health. The specimen was CD8+ T cells from PBMCs. CDR3 protein: CASSQGVGWSYEQYF. CDR3 DNA sequence: TGTGCCAGCAGCCAGGGCGTGGGATGGTCCTACGAGCAGTACTTC.